Only a few counts were recorded for the clone carrying this TCR beta chain. Its antigen remains unidentified. The sample comes from a study of T cell responses to AZD1222 COVID-19 vaccine. Study-wide results and limits: Among the donors, most were white British and more were female, and clonal diversity was possibly underestimated.

Some clones are missing from TCRdb's copy, which holds only in-frame ones; the method was immunoSEQ multiplex PCR. The table shows around 73,000 clones, with 89% occurring only once. Sequencing was performed on peripheral blood, taken 28 days after the second AZD1222 dose. This receptor was obtained from an adult who received the AZD1222 COVID-19 vaccine.

CDR3 DNA: TGTGCCAGCAGCAAAACGGGACAGGGTACCGAGCCCCAGCATTTT. Translation gives CASSKTGQGTEPQHF. The rearrangement links TRBV7-9 to TRBJ1-5; the match to TRBD1 covers 9 bases. With V trimmed by 5 bases and J by 8 bases, 10 bases remained unmatched. The CDR3 sequence is 15 residues long. Germline values: CDR1 SEHNR, CDR2 FQNEAQ (reference sequence).